Listed below are T cell receptor beta chains from one sample, sequenced in a study of cytomegalovirus exposure and HLA in healthy donors. The table came from immunoSEQ multiplex PCR; TCRdb's copy has only in-frame clones and leaves some out. The table lists under 150,000 clones, around 79% of them singletons. Sequenced: PBMCs. The receptors were gathered from a woman aged 40 to 49 in good health and CMV-seropositive. Both conserved end residues are part of each CDR3. Fields, in order: V gene, J gene, D gene, clone size, CDR3 protein, CDR3 DNA. A D gene is named only where the DNA matches it firmly. Rows may omit the clone size; those that give it use once, few, many or a size class.

TRBV5-1	TRBJ1-1	TRBD1	few	CASSHGQGNTEAFF	TGCGCCAGCAGCCACGGACAGGGGAACACTGAAGCTTTCTTT
TRBV5-4	TRBJ1-4	-	once	CASSLVGASNEKLFF	TGTGCCAGCAGCTTGGTGGGGGCCAGCAATGAAAAACTGTTTTTT
TRBV5-4	TRBJ2-5	TRBD2	once	CASSPQGARLAGGETQYF	TGTGCCAGCAGCCCACAGGGAGCAAGACTAGCGGGGGGAGAGACCCAGTACTTC
TRBV6-6	TRBJ1-2	-	-	CASSPDGVNYGYTF	TGTGCCAGCAGTCCGGACGGGGTTAACTATGGCTACACCTTC
TRBV9	TRBJ2-5	TRBD1	once	CASSAAGTGQEAQYF	TGTGCCAGCAGCGCCGCCGGGACAGGGCAAGAGGCCCAGTACTTC
TRBV9	TRBJ2-1	-	once	CASSVEWAANEQFF	TGTGCCAGCAGCGTAGAATGGGCAGCAAATGAGCAGTTCTTC
TRBV6-6	TRBJ1-2	TRBD1	-	CASSYSDRVGGYTF	TGTGCCAGCAGTTACTCGGACAGGGTGGGAGGCTACACCTTC
TRBV2	TRBJ1-2	-	-	CASSAGRLGYGYTF	TGTGCCAGCAGTGCTGGGAGGCTAGGCTATGGCTACACCTTC
TRBV19	TRBJ2-7	TRBD1	-	CASSRDRVTEQYF	TGTGCCAGTAGTAGGGACAGGGTTACGGAGCAGTACTTC
TRBV19	TRBJ1-1	TRBD1	-	CASSRTGGTEAFF	TGTGCCAGTAGTAGGACAGGGGGCACTGAAGCTTTCTTT
TRBV2	TRBJ1-5	TRBD1	-	CASSEGQAINQPQHF	TGTGCCAGCAGCGAAGGACAGGCTATCAATCAGCCCCAGCATTTT
TRBV7-3	TRBJ2-1	-	-	CASSYNAWNEQFF	TGTGCCAGCAGCTACAATGCTTGGAATGAGCAGTTCTTC
TRBV5-6	TRBJ1-2	TRBD1	-	CASSSTGGPYGYTF	TGTGCCAGCAGCTCGACAGGGGGCCCTTACGGCTACACCTTC
TRBV6-5	TRBJ1-1	-	-	CASSWGGSVNTEAFF	TGTGCCAGCAGTTGGGGGGGGAGCGTGAACACTGAAGCTTTCTTT
TRBV15	TRBJ1-4	TRBD1	-	CATSRNRGIGEKLFF	TGTGCCACCAGCAGGAACAGGGGAATTGGTGAAAAACTGTTTTTT
TRBV19	TRBJ2-6	-	-	CASSIEEGTNVLTF	TGTGCCAGTAGTATTGAGGAGGGGACCAACGTCCTGACTTTC
TRBV6-5	TRBJ1-1	TRBD1	-	CASSYSRTGSTFF	TGTGCCAGCAGTTACTCAAGGACAGGGTCGACTTTCTTT
TRBV27	TRBJ1-4	-	-	CASSYAGEEKLFF	TGTGCCAGCAGTTACGCAGGGGAGGAAAAACTGTTTTTT
TRBV6-5	TRBJ1-1	TRBD1	-	CASSKYRGNTEAFF	TGTGCCAGCAGTAAATACAGGGGGAACACTGAAGCTTTCTTT
TRBV5-5	TRBJ2-5	-	-	CASSLAFETQYF	TGTGCCAGCAGCTTGGCCTTCGAGACCCAGTACTTC
TRBV6-5	TRBJ1-2	-	few	CASSYSGGRWGYTF	TGTGCCAGCAGTTACTCCGGGGGGCGGTGGGGCTACACCTTC
TRBV5-4	TRBJ2-3	TRBD2	-	CASSPAGGRGDTQYF	TGTGCCAGCAGCCCGGCGGGGGGGCGTGGAGATACGCAGTATTTT
TRBV5-1	TRBJ2-7	TRBD1	-	CASSPGTGIYEQYF	TGCGCCAGCAGCCCCGGGACAGGGATATACGAGCAGTACTTC
TRBV7-3	TRBJ2-3	TRBD2	-	CASSFGGSTDTQYF	TGTGCCAGCAGCTTCGGGGGGAGCACAGATACGCAGTATTTT
TRBV18	TRBJ1-4	TRBD1	-	CASSQSGTGGEKLFF	TGTGCCAGCTCACAGTCCGGGACAGGTGGCGAAAAACTGTTTTTT
TRBV27	TRBJ2-2	-	-	CASSPSWWRSGELFF	TGTGCCAGCAGTCCCAGTTGGTGGCGGTCCGGGGAGCTGTTTTTT
TRBV18	TRBJ1-4	-	-	CASSPLQESSEKLFF	TGTGCCAGCTCACCACTGCAGGAAAGTTCTGAAAAACTGTTTTTT
TRBV7-6	TRBJ1-5	-	-	CASSPGLTSQPQHF	TGTGCCAGCTCCCCCGGTCTCACCTCACAGCCCCAGCATTTT
TRBV28	TRBJ2-1	TRBD1	-	CASRTGGAPKFF	TGTGCCAGCCGGACAGGGGGCGCCCCCAAGTTCTTC
TRBV9	TRBJ2-5	TRBD2	few	CASSVGTASRGGGETQYF	TGTGCCAGCAGCGTGGGTACGGCTTCGCGGGGGGGCGGCGAGACCCAGTACTTC
TRBV5-1	TRBJ1-2	TRBD1	-	CASSHGQGLGYTF	TGCGCCAGCAGCCACGGACAGGGCTTAGGCTACACCTTC
TRBV5-1	TRBJ2-3	TRBD2	-	CASSHERGSTDTQYF	TGCGCCAGCAGTCACGAGCGGGGGAGCACAGATACGCAGTATTTT